These 15 T cell receptor beta chains were sequenced from one sample in a study of cytomegalovirus exposure and HLA in healthy donors. Primers included in the PCR were 60 Vbeta and 13 Jbeta primers. Profiled with immunoSEQ multiplex PCR; TCRdb holds only in-frame clones, not every one. The sample yields approximately 170,000 clones, roughly four fifths seen once. Sequencing was done on a sample of PBMCs. The receptors shown here come from a man in his forties or fifties in good health and CMV-seronegative.

This chain joins TRBV27 and TRBJ1-5; D is possibly TRBD1 (6 bases). The CDR3 contains 16 residues. The V end was cut by 6 bases, the J end by 5 bases, with 20 bases between. The V gene's germline CDR1 is MNHEY and CDR2 SMNVEV (reference sequence). CDR3 loop: CASRQGLGIRYQPQHF. CDR3 DNA sequence: TGTGCCAGCAGACAGGGTTTGGGGATAAGGTATCAGCCCCAGCATTTT.

This chain connects TRBV29-1 to TRBJ2-2; 10 bases agree with TRBD1. The CDR3 runs 15 residues. J gave up 4 bases and V 2 bases, and 4 bases lay outside the gene matches. Germline-derived CDR1 and CDR2 are SQVTM and ANQGSEA. CDR3 residues: CSVERQGASTGELFF. For the CDR3, the DNA is TGCAGCGTTGAAAGACAGGGGGCTAGCACCGGGGAGCTGTTTTTT.

This clone appeared a few times. A junction end diverges from the germline sequence, so it may reflect a read error. This sequence joins TRBV7-9 and TRBJ1-5, with unresolved D. CDR1 is SEHNR and CDR2 is FQNEAQ in the germline V gene (reference sequence). The CDR3 runs to 14 residues. The CDR3 here is CSSSLGSGNQPQHF. CDR3 bases: TGTTCCAGCAGCTTAGGTTCCGGGAATCAGCCCCAGCATTTT.

The sample holds a few counts of this clone. The V and J genes are TRBV5-8 and TRBJ1-5; D is uncertain. This CDR3 has 15 residues. V was cut by 4 bases and J by 0 bases, with 11 bases left in between. Germline CDR1 and CDR2: SGHTS and YDEGEE. The CDR3 is CASSRPGYSNQPQHF. In nucleotides, the CDR3 is TGTGCCAGCAGCCGTCCGGGATATAGCAATCAGCCCCAGCATTTT.

This chain connects TRBV5-4 to TRBJ2-1, with D tentatively TRBD2 (5 bases). CDR3 size: 16 residues. V shed 4 bases and J shed 0 bases, with 14 bases lying between them. Germline-derived CDR1 and CDR2 are SGHNT and YYREEE (reference sequence). The CDR3 DNA sequence: TGTGCCAGCAGCGAGGAAGCGGAAAGCTCCTACAATGAGCAGTTCTTC. This translates into CASSEEAESSYNEQFF.

V usage is TRBV11-2 and J usage is TRBJ2-2, with 9 bases matching TRBD2. Germline CDR1 and CDR2: SGHAT and FQNNGV. The CDR3 is 17 residues long. V lost 4 bases and J lost 7; bases outside the gene matches: 13. DNA of the CDR3: TGTGCCAGCAGCTCCAGTTCCGCTAGCGGGACTTACGGGGAGCTGTTTTTT. Translated: CASSSSSASGTYGELFF.

The chain is built from TRBV15 and TRBJ2-2, with 8 bases fitting TRBD2. The CDR3 length is 14 residues. J gave up 7 bases and V 7 bases, and 8 bases lay outside the gene matches. The germline gives CDR1 LNHNV, CDR2 YYDKDF (reference sequence). In nucleotides, the CDR3 is TGTGCCACCAAACAGCGGGAGAAGGTCGGGGAGCTGTTTTTT. Translated: CATKQREKVGELFF. The variable domain in full, with the rest retrieved from reference TRBV15 and TRBJ2-2, is DAMVIQNPRYQVTQFGKPVTLSCSQTLNHNVMYWYQQKSSQAPKLLFHYYDKDFNNEADTPDNFQSRRPNTSFCFLDIRSPGLGDTAMYLCATKQREKVGELFFGEGSRLTVL.

This chain joins TRBV5-1 and TRBJ1-4; TRBD1 might be the D (5 bases). The CDR3 contains 15 residues. From germline, CDR1 is SGHRS and CDR2 YFSETQ. Between the trimmed V and J ends, which lost 5 bases and 4 bases, there was a span of 15 bases. The CDR3 sequence is CASSYNGAVNEKLFF. As DNA, the CDR3 is TGCGCCAGCAGTTATAATGGGGCGGTTAATGAAAAACTGTTTTTT.

V is TRBV28 and J is TRBJ1-5; D is possibly TRBD1 (6 bases). The CDR3 has 12 residues. Germline V lookup: CDR1 MDHEN, CDR2 SYDVKM. V lost 7 bases, J lost 14 bases, and 18 bases lay in between. Here the CDR3 DNA reads TGTGCCAGCAACTTGGAACAGGGCCCCAAGCATTTT. This codes for CASNLEQGPKHF.

V gene TRBV5-4 combines with J gene TRBJ1-4; D gene ambiguous. The V end lost 0 bases, the J end lost 0 bases, and 6 bases lay between the germline ends. This CDR3 is built from 15 residues. Germline V gene lookup returns CDR1 SGHNT and CDR2 YYREEE (reference sequence). The CDR3 nucleotides are TGTGCCAGCAGCTTGGGCGGGGCAACTAATGAAAAACTGTTTTTT. Translating it yields CASSLGGATNEKLFF. The entire variable domain, with the rest obtained from reference TRBV5-4 and TRBJ1-4, is as follows: ETGVTQSPTHLIKTRGQQVTLRCSSQSGHNTVSWYQQALGQGPQFIFQYYREEENGRGNFPPRFSGLQFPNYSSELNVNALELDDSALYLCASSLGGATNEKLFFGSGTQLSVL.

The chain joins TRBV19 to TRBJ2-5, with D perhaps TRBD2 (5 bases). In germline, CDR1 is LNHDA, CDR2 SQIVND (reference sequence). Trimming took 6 bases from V and 4 from J, leaving 15 bases between them. The CDR3 spans 14 residues. For the CDR3, the DNA is TGTGCCAGTAGCGGACCCCCACTAGTAGAGACCCAGTACTTC. It translates to CASSGPPLVETQYF.

The chain couples TRBV5-1 to TRBJ2-1; perhaps TRBD2 as D (7 bases). Trimming pared 0 bases from V and 5 bases from J, leaving 18 bases between. The CDR3 consists of 17 residues. Germline-derived CDR1 and CDR2 are SGHRS and YFSETQ. The CDR3 loop is CASSLVPGGGGNNEQFF. CDR3 in DNA: TGCGCCAGCAGCTTGGTCCCTGGGGGAGGGGGAAACAATGAGCAGTTCTTC.

V usage is TRBV5-6 and J usage is TRBJ2-3; unclear D gene. This CDR3 comprises 17 residues. V lost 0 bases and J 2 bases, leaving 16 bases between the germline ends. CDR1 SGHDT and CDR2 YYEEEE come from the germline V gene. The CDR3, as DNA: TGTGCCAGCAGCTTGGCCGACTGGTCTAGGATCACAGATACGCAGTATTTT. Amino acids: CASSLADWSRITDTQYF.

This chain connects TRBV7-8 to TRBJ2-7; 8 bases map to TRBD2. The junction had 11 bases not matched to a gene; V was cut back by 2 bases and J by 5 bases. The CDR3 has 16 residues. Germline V CDR1 and CDR2: SGHVS, FQNEAQ. The CDR3 DNA follows: TGTGCCAGCAGCTTAATAGTGAGCGGGAGAATCGACGAGCAGTACTTC. This sequence encodes CASSLIVSGRIDEQYF.

This chain links TRBV5-1 with TRBJ1-1; D not resolved. Germline V lookup: CDR1 SGHRS, CDR2 YFSETQ. The CDR3 totals 16 residues. V was trimmed by 0 bases and J by 1 base, leaving 13 bases between them. CDR3: CASSLVTRAPNTEAFF. CDR3 coding DNA: TGCGCCAGCAGCTTGGTGACTCGAGCCCCGAACACTGAAGCTTTCTTT.